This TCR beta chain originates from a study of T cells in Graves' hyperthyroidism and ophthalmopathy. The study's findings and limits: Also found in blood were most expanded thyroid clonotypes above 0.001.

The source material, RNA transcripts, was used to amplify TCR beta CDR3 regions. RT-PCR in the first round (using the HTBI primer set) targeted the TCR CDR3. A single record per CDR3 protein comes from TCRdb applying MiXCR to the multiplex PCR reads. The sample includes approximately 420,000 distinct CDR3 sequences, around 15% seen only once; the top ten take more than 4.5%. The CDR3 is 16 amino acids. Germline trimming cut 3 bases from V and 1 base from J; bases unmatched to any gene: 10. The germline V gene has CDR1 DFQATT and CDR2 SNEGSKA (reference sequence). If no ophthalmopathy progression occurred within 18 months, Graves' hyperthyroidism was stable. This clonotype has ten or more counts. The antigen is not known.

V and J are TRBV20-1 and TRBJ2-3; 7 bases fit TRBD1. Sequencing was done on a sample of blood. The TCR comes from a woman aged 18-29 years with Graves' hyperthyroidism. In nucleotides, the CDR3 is TGCAGTGCTAGTAACCCCCGGGACAGACGCACAGATACGCAGTATTTT. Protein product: CSASNPRDRRTDTQYF.